This T cell receptor (beta chain) came from a study of T cell responses to AZD1222 COVID-19 vaccine (dated by TCRdb to 2020 to 2023). A note on the overall study: A total of just over 230 trial participants underwent TCR sequencing, of whom 207 received two doses of AZD1222 and about 26 received two doses of the MenACWY control vaccine. Trial participants were enrolled into age subgroups of 18-55, 56-69 and 70-plus years, which contained around 150, 29 and 61 TCR-sequenced participants, respectively.

About this clone itself: Its specific antigen is unknown. No per-base quality is available; no much larger clone lies one base away. This specimen includes other DNA sequences encoding the same CDR3.

The CDR3 regions of human TCRbeta chains were analyzed by immunosequencing. In the original analysis: TCRs in the repertoires were compared against a reference library of SARS-CoV-2-specific TCRs that had been generated with the MIRA antigen-specificity platform. Breadth was defined as the fraction of unique TCRs that were SARS-CoV-2-associated, and depth was defined as the fraction of total T cells that were SARS-CoV-2-associated. Using the MIRA data, every spike-specific TCR was mapped to the spike region that the TCR reacted to and assigned to either a CD4 or a CD8 class. Log10-transformed breadth and depth values were compared by one-way ANOVA with Sidak's multiple comparisons tests. TCRdb provides this immuneACCESS table in a form limited to in-frame rearrangements. Some clones are lacking; in checked studies, under half of them reflect an unresolved V gene, and why the rest are absent is not known. Clonal size and the V and J genes are those of that table, whereas D and trimming came from the DNA. Across this sample there are around 100,000 clones, with approximately 89% seen only once. The ten most abundant clones make up roughly 10% of the sample.

V is shortened by 1 base, J by 0 bases, and the region joining them spans 7 bases. The CDR3 contains 14 residues, cysteine and phenylalanine counted. Here the CDR3 DNA is all that survives: 42 bases in frame from base 1. The CDR1 and CDR2 encoded by the germline V gene (reference sequence) are SEHNR and FQNEAQ. General study outcomes and caveats: Because no samples from the day 14 peak response were available, repertoires could be characterized only after the peak T cell response. Epitopes outside the regions mutated in the B.1.351 and B.1.1.7 variants were reportedly recognized by nearly half of the unique spike-specific TCRs. CD4 TCRs associated with the vaccine covered the entire spike protein, and the dominant responses were in regions 160-218 and 743-854. Participants were mostly white British and included more females than males, and it was suggested by the authors that clonal diversity may have been underestimated. Conclusions about previously exposed vaccinees are limited because only a handful of AZD1222 recipients were SARS-CoV-2 seropositive at baseline. A significant rise in spike-specific TCR breadth and depth was observed after two AZD1222 doses relative to day 0 and relative to MenACWY recipients. The 56-69-year group was small, and its depth increase did not reach significance, likely because of low power.

The time point label on this specimen signifies: about 28 days (+/-7) after the second vaccine dose. AZD1222 recipients with second doses at about 4 weeks or about 12 weeks were pooled, because spike-specific TCR depth and breadth did not differ between schedules. Vaccinee samples were obtained from the UK trials COV001 and COV002, which included a single-blind randomized controlled phase 2/3 trial of AZD1222 (ChAdOx1 nCoV-19) in healthy adults. For TCRbeta chain sequencing, PBMC samples from trial participants were taken at day 0 and at day 28 after the second dose. Material: peripheral blood, obtained 28 days after the second AZD1222 dose. The chain joins TRBV7-9 to TRBJ2-7; the D gene cannot be named for sure. This TCR derives from an adult who received the AZD1222 COVID-19 vaccine. The CDR3 protein: CASSLGQSSYEQYF. The nucleotide sequence is given as TGTGCCAGCAGCTTAGGGCAGAGCTCCTACGAGCAGTACTTC.